These 4 T cell receptor beta chains share one sample of origin, sequenced in a study of blood T cell repertoires in COVID-19. Generated by immunoSEQ multiplex PCR, the TCRdb table keeps only in-frame clones and is missing some. The sample contains around 140,000 clones, roughly 84% of which appear only once. Sequencing was carried out using peripheral blood. These receptors all come from a man aged 55 to 70 with active or convalescent COVID-19.

The rearrangement joins TRBV18 to TRBJ1-1, with TRBD1 matching over 10 bases. The CDR3 runs to 16 residues. The V gene end was trimmed by 3 bases and the J gene end by 11 bases; junction bases not matched to a gene: 15. Germline V lookup: CDR1 KGHSH, CDR2 LQKENI. CDR3 loop: CASSPLGTGEGFNAFF. Written as DNA, the CDR3 is TGTGCCAGCTCACCCCTCGGGACAGGGGAAGGGTTTAATGCTTTCTTT.

The chain joins TRBV18 to TRBJ1-5; D not certain. The germline V gene encodes CDR1 KGHSH and CDR2 LQKENI. This CDR3 region has 18 residues. V dropped 6 bases and J dropped 2 bases, with 23 bases sitting between them. CDR3: CASSSDLVSKVRNQPQHF. The CDR3 DNA reads as TGTGCCAGCTCGTCCGACTTAGTGTCCAAGGTACGCAATCAGCCCCAGCATTTT.

Only one count was recorded for this clone. The gene calls are TRBV5-1 and TRBJ2-6; weak D call: TRBD2 (5 bases). The CDR3 extends over 16 amino acids. CDR1 SGHRS and CDR2 YFSETQ come from the germline V gene. The V end lost 1 base, the J end lost 0 bases, and 8 bases lay between the germline ends. CDR3 DNA sequence: TGCGCCAGCAGCTTGCGTGGGAGCTCTGGGGCCAACGTCCTGACTTTC. It codes for CASSLRGSSGANVLTF.

The chain has TRBV6-5 and TRBJ1-5, with D maybe TRBD1 (5 bases). This CDR3 is built from 13 residues. V lost 7 bases to trimming and J lost 7 bases, with 14 bases between them. The germline gives CDR1 MNHEY, CDR2 SVGAGI. CDR3 amino acids: CASNQGLGQPQHF. CDR3 sequence (DNA): TGTGCCAGCAACCAGGGTTTGGGACAGCCCCAGCATTTT.